What follows are 31 T cell receptor beta chains derived from one specimen sequenced in a study of blood T cells in healthy people across ages. The authors ran a second PCR of roughly 7 to 11 cycles using a sample-barcoded 5' primer and a J-beta primer mix. TCRdb used MiXCR to reprocess the 5' RACE reads, holding one entry per CDR3 protein. The data hold hundreds of thousands of distinct CDR3 sequences, with roughly a quarter observed a single time. These same records also appear under a second study, on T cells of mothers and their children.

Sequenced input: blood. The receptor set was obtained from a boy between 2 and 10 years old in good health.

This clonotype was recorded only once. The gene calls are TRBV30 and TRBJ2-7; the D is unclear. This CDR3 contains 11 residues. V lost 1 base, J lost 5 bases, and 6 bases lay in between. Looked up from germline, CDR1 is GTSNPN and CDR2 is SVGIG (reference sequence). The CDR3 DNA reads as TGTGCCTGGAGTGATAGTGACGAGCAGTACTTC. Encoded protein: CAWSDSDEQYF.

This clonotype turned up a few times. The V and J genes are TRBV2 and TRBJ2-6; perhaps TRBD2 as D (6 bases). This CDR3 is built from 16 residues. Germline V CDR1 and CDR2: SNHLY, FYNNEI. V was cut by 6 bases and J by 0 bases, with 12 bases left in between. The CDR3 loop reads CASSIMGGSGANVLTF. The CDR3 DNA follows: TGTGCCAGCAGCATAATGGGGGGCTCTGGGGCCAACGTCCTGACTTTC.

This clonotype was counted many times. The chain recombines TRBV7-2 with TRBJ2-1; D gene uncertain. The CDR3 totals 11 residues. The V gene's germline CDR1 is SGHTA and CDR2 FQGNSA. With 1 base removed from V and 8 bases from J, the gap between germline ends came to 3 bases. In DNA form, the CDR3 reads TGTGCCAGCAGCTTAGTCGATGAGCAGTTCTTC. It specifies CASSLVDEQFF.

This clonotype was detected only a few times. The chain joins TRBV29-1 to TRBJ2-7; D is undetermined. The closer fit of TRBJ2-1 to the DNA end suggests the J call may be wrong. CDR3 length: 11 amino acids. Germline loops: CDR1 SQVTM, CDR2 ANQGSEA. The CDR3 sequence: CSVGPPMEQFF. Here the CDR3 DNA reads TGCAGCGTTGGGCCACCGATGGAGCAGTTCTTC.

The V and J genes are TRBV3-1 and TRBJ2-4; TRBD2 agrees at 8 bases. CDR3 length: 15 amino acids. J gave up 5 bases and V 2 bases, and 5 bases lay outside the gene matches. From germline, CDR1 is LGHDT and CDR2 YNNKEL (reference sequence). Here the CDR3 DNA reads TGTGCCAGCAGCCAACGAGCGGGAGTGGAAAACATTCAGTACTTC. Protein sequence: CASSQRAGVENIQYF.

This clonotype was observed a few times. CDR3 residues: CASSEGQGVATGELFF. CDR3 in DNA: TGTGCCAGCAGTGAGGGACAGGGGGTAGCCACCGGGGAGCTGTTTTTT. J is TRBJ2-2 and V is TRBV6-1; 11 bases are a match to TRBD1. Looked up from germline, CDR1 is MNHNS and CDR2 is SASEGT. The CDR3 is 16 residues long. V shed 3 bases, J shed 4 bases, and the junction held 4 bases outside the gene matches.

Only a few counts were recorded for this clonotype. The rearrangement uses TRBV9 and TRBJ2-3; 7 nucleotides line up with TRBD2. The trim removed 0 bases at V and 1 base at J, leaving 2 bases unmatched. Germline V lookup: CDR1 SGDLS, CDR2 YYNGEE. This CDR3 contains 15 residues. For the CDR3, the DNA is TGTGCCAGCAGCGTAGGGGCGGGAGGCACAGATACGCAGTATTTT. This sequence encodes CASSVGAGGTDTQYF.

This clonotype was detected a few times. One end of the junction fails to match germline, which may point to a read error. The chain links TRBV4-2 to TRBJ1-4; 7 positions agree with TRBD1. CDR3 length equals 15 residues. Germline CDR1 reads LGHNA; CDR2 reads YNFKEQ. In DNA, the CDR3 is TGTGCCAGCAACCAAGAAGAGGGGGCAGCTGAAAAACTGTTTTTT. Protein product: CASNQEEGAAEKLFF.

This sequence joins TRBV5-1 and TRBJ2-5; TRBD2 aligns across 13 bases. This CDR3 is 16 amino acids long. Germline V CDR1 and CDR2: SGHRS, YFSETQ. With 4 bases clipped from V and 5 bases from J, the junction kept 8 bases outside the gene matches. The CDR3 here is CASSAGLAGAEETQYF. For the CDR3, the DNA is TGCGCCAGCAGCGCCGGACTAGCGGGAGCGGAGGAGACCCAGTACTTC.

This chain uses TRBV28 with TRBJ2-3, with D perhaps TRBD1 (5 bases). The CDR3 is 17 amino acids. The germline CDR1 and CDR2 sequences are MDHEN and SYDVKM. With 2 bases removed from V and 1 base from J, the gap between germline ends came to 16 bases. The CDR3 DNA sequence: TGTGCCAGCAGTTTACCCCAAGGGGTGGATGGCACAGATACGCAGTATTTT. This gives the protein CASSLPQGVDGTDTQYF.

This clonotype appeared a few times. The chain links TRBV20-1 to TRBJ1-4, with a tentative D call TRBD1 (5 bases). Trimming removed 6 bases from V and 6 bases from J, with 14 bases in between. The CDR3 covers 13 residues. Germline lookup yields CDR1 DFQATT and CDR2 SNEGSKA (reference sequence). CDR3 in DNA: TGCAGTGCGGTTGGACAAGAAGATGAAAAACTGTTTTTT. Protein sequence: CSAVGQEDEKLFF.

The V call is TRBV5-1, the J call TRBJ2-3, with 8 nucleotides matching TRBD2. The CDR3 covers 17 residues. Trimming at V came to 4 bases and at J to 4 bases, leaving 14 bases not matched to a gene. Germline CDR1 reads SGHRS; CDR2 reads YFSETQ. The CDR3 bases are TGCGCCAGCAGCCCCTTGGGGGGACTAGGGGCACCAGATACGCAGTATTTT. Protein sequence: CASSPLGGLGAPDTQYF.

This clonotype was counted only a few times. The rearrangement uses TRBV3-1 and TRBJ2-1, with unresolved D. This CDR3 has 13 amino acids. Germline V gene data show CDR1 as LGHDT and CDR2 as YNNKEL (reference sequence). V was shortened by 1 base and J by 7 bases, with 8 bases between the two germline ends. The CDR3 bases are TGTGCCAGCAGCCAAGCTTGGGGTAATGAGCAGTTCTTC. Its protein product is CASSQAWGNEQFF.

The chain uses TRBV7-9 and TRBJ2-5; a weak D match, TRBD2 (5 bases). CDR1 and CDR2 from the germline V gene are SEHNR and FQNEAQ (reference sequence). The length of the CDR3 is 14 residues. V lost 0 bases to trimming and J lost 3 bases, with 8 bases between them. This CDR3 is CASSLARDEETQYF. The CDR3 DNA reads TGTGCCAGCAGCTTAGCGAGGGATGAAGAGACCCAGTACTTC.

This clonotype was recorded a few times. The chain has TRBV10-3 and TRBJ2-1, with TRBD2 as a possible D gene (5 bases). Judging by the DNA end, TRBJ2-5 fits better; the J call may be wrong. The CDR3 has 11 amino acids. Germline V CDR1 and CDR2: ENHRY, SYGVKD. The CDR3 spells CAIRTGVAQYF. DNA for the CDR3: TGTGCCATCAGGACCGGGGTGGCCCAGTACTTC.

The rearrangement links TRBV4-3 to TRBJ2-6; no clear D gene. Germline CDR1 is LGHNA and CDR2 is YSLEER. The ends were cut back, 4 bases at V and 0 bases at J, with 10 bases in the middle. The CDR3 contains 16 residues. As DNA, the CDR3 is TGCGCCAGCAGCCGCAGAGCCGGCTCTGGGGCCAACGTCCTGACTTTC. The encoded protein is CASSRRAGSGANVLTF.

The chain joins TRBV7-2 to TRBJ1-6; no firm D call. Trimming took 4 bases from V and 6 from J, leaving 16 bases between them. Germline loops: CDR1 SGHTA, CDR2 FQGNSA. The CDR3 covers 16 residues. CDR3 DNA sequence: TGTGCCAGCAGCTCCCCCGAACACCCTATTAATTCACCCCTCCACTTT. Amino acids: CASSSPEHPINSPLHF. Drawing the rest from reference TRBV7-2 and TRBJ1-6, the complete variable domain is GAGVSQSPSNKVTEKGKDVELRCDPISGHTALYWYRQSLGQGLEFLIYFQGNSAPDKSGLPSDRFSAERTGGSVSTLTIQRTQQEDSAVYLCASSSPEHPINSPLHFGNGTRLTVT.

This clonotype showed up just a few times. This chain connects TRBV29-1 to TRBJ1-5, with TRBD1 matching over 9 bases. CDR3 length equals 13 residues. Trimming took 3 bases from V and 4 from J; bases not matched to a gene: 1. CDR1 SQVTM and CDR2 ANQGSEA come from the germline V gene. CDR3 nucleotides: TGCAGCGTTGAGGGGACAGGGAATCAGCCCCAGCATTTT. This gives the protein CSVEGTGNQPQHF.

This clonotype has more than one count but fewer than ten. The chain has TRBV5-1 and TRBJ1-1; possible D gene TRBD1, 5 bases. Per the germline V gene, CDR1 is SGHRS and CDR2 is YFSETQ. The CDR3 sequence is 14 residues long. Trimming took off 1 base at V and 1 base at J, with 8 bases between the two ends. Written as DNA, the CDR3 is TGCGCCAGCAGCTTGAAGGGGAAGAACACTGAAGCTTTCTTT. This translates into CASSLKGKNTEAFF.

This clonotype turned up a few times. This chain connects TRBV20-1 to TRBJ2-2; 8 bases agree with TRBD2. Trimming at V came to 6 bases and at J to 8 bases, leaving 8 bases not matched to a gene. The CDR3 runs 13 residues. Per germline, CDR1 DFQATT and CDR2 SNEGSKA (reference sequence). CDR3 loop: CSAIGGRSGELFF. CDR3 in DNA: TGCAGTGCGATTGGCGGGAGGTCGGGGGAGCTGTTTTTT.

This clonotype was seen at least ten times. This chain links TRBV29-1 with TRBJ2-5; D unresolved. Germline-derived CDR1 and CDR2 are SQVTM and ANQGSEA. V lost 4 bases and J lost 5, with 5 bases in between. The CDR3 is 10 amino acids. The CDR3 sequence: CSVGPETQYF. DNA of the CDR3: TGCAGCGTTGGCCCGGAGACCCAGTACTTC.

This clonotype was observed a handful of times. The V gene is TRBV24-1, the J gene TRBJ2-5, with 14 bases aligning to TRBD2. The J call may be faulty, since TRBJ2-1 better matches the DNA end. The CDR3 runs to 15 residues. Per the germline V gene, CDR1 is KGHDR and CDR2 is SFDVKD. DNA for the CDR3: TGTGCCACCAGTGATGCTGGGACTAGCGGGAGTGAGCAGTTCTTC. Translated: CATSDAGTSGSEQFF.

This clonotype has only a few counts. The chain is built from TRBV6-6 and TRBJ2-7, with 8 bases matching TRBD2. Germline loops: CDR1 MNHNY, CDR2 SVGAGI (reference sequence). With 6 bases clipped from V and 6 bases from J, the junction kept 7 bases outside the gene matches. The CDR3 is 13 residues long. The CDR3 is CASSPGRAAEQYF. The CDR3 DNA reads TGTGCCAGCAGCCCCGGGAGGGCGGCCGAGCAGTACTTC.

The chain is built from TRBV4-2 and TRBJ2-3; TRBD2 matches at 7 bases. The V and J ends lost 5 bases and 5 bases, in that order; junction bases with no gene match: 10. The CDR3 has 15 amino acids. Germline lookup yields CDR1 LGHNA and CDR2 YNFKEQ. The CDR3 sequence is CASSDQGEGGDTQYF. The CDR3 nucleotides are TGTGCCAGCAGCGATCAAGGGGAGGGTGGAGATACGCAGTATTTT.

The chain recombines TRBV27 with TRBJ1-5, with TRBD1 as a possible D gene (5 bases). Germline lookup yields CDR1 MNHEY and CDR2 SMNVEV (reference sequence). Trimming cost V 3 bases and J 3 bases, with 6 bases left between them. The CDR3 consists of 13 residues. CDR3: CASSFRANQPQHF. The CDR3, as DNA: TGTGCCAGCAGTTTCAGGGCCAATCAGCCCCAGCATTTT.

This clonotype was observed a few times. The J gene is TRBJ2-7, the V gene TRBV15; D ambiguous. The CDR3 loop spans 14 amino acids. Germline values: CDR1 LNHNV, CDR2 YYDKDF (reference sequence). Between the trimmed V and J ends, which lost 0 bases and 6 bases, there was a span of 12 bases. CDR3 in amino acids: CATSRDNRGVEQYF. The CDR3 DNA sequence: TGTGCCACCAGCAGAGATAATCGAGGCGTCGAGCAGTACTTC. The entire variable domain, with the rest obtained from reference TRBV15 and TRBJ2-7, is as follows: DAMVIQNPRYQVTQFGKPVTLSCSQTLNHNVMYWYQQKSSQAPKLLFHYYDKDFNNEADTPDNFQSRRPNTSFCFLDIRSPGLGDTAMYLCATSRDNRGVEQYFGPGTRLTVT.

This chain uses TRBV20-1 with TRBJ2-2, with TRBD2 identical over 8 bases. This CDR3 spans 15 amino acids. Germline CDR1 is DFQATT and CDR2 is SNEGSKA (reference sequence). V shed 3 bases and J 1 base; nucleotides not matched to a gene: 4. CDR3 sequence reads: CSARESGGNTGELFF. In DNA, the CDR3 is TGCAGTGCTAGGGAAAGCGGGGGGAACACCGGGGAGCTGTTTTTT.

This clonotype was seen just once. The chain employs TRBV4-2 and TRBJ2-3, with 10 bases identical to TRBD2. This CDR3 is built from 15 residues. The V gene's germline CDR1 is LGHNA and CDR2 YNFKEQ. With 5 bases clipped from V and 3 bases from J, the junction kept 5 bases outside the gene matches. The CDR3 DNA follows: TGTGCCAGCAGCGAAACTAGCGGGGCTACAGATACGCAGTATTTT. This gives the protein CASSETSGATDTQYF.

The rearrangement links TRBV14 to TRBJ2-3; D may be TRBD1 (7 bases). The CDR3 runs to 17 residues. With 0 bases removed from V and 4 bases from J, the gap between germline ends came to 17 bases. Germline-derived CDR1 and CDR2 are SGHDN and FVKESK. As DNA, the CDR3 is TGTGCCAGCAGCCAAGATCGGAGAGGGGGCGGGGCAGATACGCAGTATTTT. Its protein is CASSQDRRGGGADTQYF.

This clonotype was seen more than once but under ten times. The rearrangement links TRBV19 to TRBJ2-5; TRBD2 matches at 7 bases. The J call is doubtful: the DNA matches TRBJ2-1 better. Germline CDR1 is LNHDA and CDR2 is SQIVND (reference sequence). The CDR3 length is 13 residues. The CDR3 DNA follows: TGTGCCAGTAGTGGGCTCGGGGGGAATGAGCAGTTCTTC. Translated, it gives CASSGLGGNEQFF.

V gene TRBV9 combines with J gene TRBJ2-7, with D maybe TRBD2 (5 bases). The CDR3 totals 15 residues. Germline V lookup: CDR1 SGDLS, CDR2 YYNGEE. Trimming removed 3 bases at V and 0 bases at J, with 13 bases between. CDR3 in DNA: TGTGCCAGCAGCGCTGCACTAGGTTACTCCTACGAGCAGTACTTC. Amino acid sequence: CASSAALGYSYEQYF.